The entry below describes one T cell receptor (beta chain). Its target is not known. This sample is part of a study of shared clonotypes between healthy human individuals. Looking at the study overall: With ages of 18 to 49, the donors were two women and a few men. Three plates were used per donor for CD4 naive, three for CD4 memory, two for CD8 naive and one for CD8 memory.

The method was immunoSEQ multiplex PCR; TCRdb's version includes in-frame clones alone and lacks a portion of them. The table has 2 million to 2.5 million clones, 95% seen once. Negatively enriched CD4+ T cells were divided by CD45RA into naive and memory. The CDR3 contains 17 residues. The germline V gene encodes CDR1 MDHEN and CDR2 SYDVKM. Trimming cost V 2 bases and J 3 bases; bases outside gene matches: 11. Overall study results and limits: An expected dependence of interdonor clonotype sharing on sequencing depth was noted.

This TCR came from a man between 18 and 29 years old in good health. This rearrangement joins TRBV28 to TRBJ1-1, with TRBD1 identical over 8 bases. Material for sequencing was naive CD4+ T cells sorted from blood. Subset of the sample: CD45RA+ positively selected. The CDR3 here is CASSLLLGQGADTEAFF. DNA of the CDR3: TGTGCCAGCAGTTTACTCCTCGGACAGGGCGCCGACACTGAAGCTTTCTTT.